The T cell receptor (beta chain) under discussion was sequenced for a study of spatial heterogeneity in lung cancer (dated by TCRdb to between 2018 and 2021). At the level of the whole study: Beta-chain transcripts were consistently detected in greater numbers than alpha-chain transcripts, which likely reflected higher beta-chain transcript abundance. Both alpha and beta chains were TCR-sequenced in samples taken at surgery, namely 220 tumor regions, 64 matched nontumor lung samples and around 53 PBMC samples. In non-small cell lung cancer, the study quantitatively compared TCR alpha and beta repertoires across several tumor regions, matched nontumor lung, and blood. Nonsynonymous mutation counts, determined by whole-exome sequencing of tumor tissue, were related to TCR repertoire features. In the raw uncorrected reads, each unique combination of TCR and UMI appeared more than ten times on average. Overall results and qualifications from the work: Additional single-cell paired TCR alpha and beta sequencing was considered necessary to confirm, at a functional level, the hypothesis that regional TCRs recognize regional mutations. Ubiquitous expanded tumor TCRs were found in blood more often at tumor resection than at routine follow-up.

The sample's time point label, decoded: sample taken at primary tumor resection. The donors were 72 patients from the lung TRACERx cohort who had early-stage, untreated non-small cell lung cancer. TCR sequencing used whole RNA extracted from tumor and nontumor lung tissue, or from cryopreserved PBMC samples, without cell sorting. Only patients with enough RNA available from two or more tumor regions were chosen for TCR sequencing. This clonotype was detected a few times. Its antigen specificity is not known. No qualities accompany the bases; no much larger clone lies one base away. CDR1 and CDR2, looked up from the germline V gene, are KGHSH and LQKENI. Counted from cysteine to phenylalanine, this CDR3 has 15 amino acids. This entry keeps only the CDR3 DNA: 45 bases, framed from base 1. After removal of 3 bases from V and 4 bases from J, the junction retains 7 bases not matched to a gene. Library construction relied on 5' RACE. TCRdb lists the instrument as NextSeq 500. The TCR library protocol attached a unique molecular identifier to each TCR cDNA molecule to allow correction of PCR and sequencing errors. In the paper's pipeline: TCR identification, UMI-based error correction and CDR3 extraction were all carried out with Decombinator tools. TCRs above a frequency of 2 per 1,000, corresponding to the top 1% of the tumor frequency distribution, were defined as expanded. Renyi diversity was calculated using the R vegan package after each repertoire was subsampled 100 times to 5,000 TCRs. CDR3 similarity networks were built from amino acid triplet string-kernel similarity, connecting CDR3s with pairwise similarity above 0.82. The public reads were quality trimmed at Q25 with fastp and then assembled into clones with MiXCR by TCRdb, keeping productive beta chains. When rows share a CDR3 protein, they turn into one entry using the most common DNA and genes. TCRdb's processing, not the authors' own work, is the source of the V and J calls. In this sample the table shows approximately 44,000 distinct CDR3 sequences, roughly 13% of which occur a single time. 56% of the sample is in the top ten clones.

Sequenced material: PBMCs, taken at surgery. The chain employs TRBV18 and TRBJ1-1; 8 junctional bases match TRBD1. This sequence originates from a male donor with early-stage non-small cell lung cancer. The nucleotide sequence is given as TGTGCCAGCTCACCCCTACAGGGGGAACCCACTGAAGCTTTCTTT. Protein translation: CASSPLQGEPTEAFF.